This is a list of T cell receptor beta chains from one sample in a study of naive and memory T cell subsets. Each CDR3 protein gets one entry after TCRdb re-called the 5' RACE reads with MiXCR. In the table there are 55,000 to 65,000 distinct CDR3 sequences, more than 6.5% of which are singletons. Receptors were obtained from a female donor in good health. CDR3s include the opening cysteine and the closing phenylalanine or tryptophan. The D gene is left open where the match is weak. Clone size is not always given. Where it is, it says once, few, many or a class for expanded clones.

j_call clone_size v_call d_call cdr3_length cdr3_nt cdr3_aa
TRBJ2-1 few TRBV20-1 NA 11 TGCAGTGCTAGAGCTATGAATGAGCAGTTCTTC CSARAMNEQFF
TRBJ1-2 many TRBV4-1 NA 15 TGCGCCAGCAGCCGGGTCGACAACCTCGGAGATGGCTACACCTTC CASSRVDNLGDGYTF
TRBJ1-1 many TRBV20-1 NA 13 TGCAGTGCTAATAGGGGTAGGGGGACTGAAGCTTTCTTT CSANRGRGTEAFF
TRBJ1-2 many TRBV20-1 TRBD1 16 TGCAGTGCTAGAGACGGAACTACAGGGGGCGCGATTGGCTACACCTTC CSARDGTTGGAIGYTF
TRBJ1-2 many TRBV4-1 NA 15 TGCGCCAGCAGCCCAAGATTTAATGGGGACTATGGCTACACCTTC CASSPRFNGDYGYTF
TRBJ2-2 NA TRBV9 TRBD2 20 TGTGCCAGCAGCGTATCATCCGTCCCGGGCGGGAGCGGTGTCACCGGGGAGCTGTTTTTT CASSVSSVPGGSGVTGELFF
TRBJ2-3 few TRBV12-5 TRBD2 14 TGTGCTAGTGGTTTTCGGCTAGCGGGGGATACGCAGTATTTT CASGFRLAGDTQYF
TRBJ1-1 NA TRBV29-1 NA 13 TGCAGCGTTGAAAAGTACCAGGGAACTGAAGCTTTCTTT CSVEKYQGTEAFF
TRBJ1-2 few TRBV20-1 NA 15 TGCAGTGCTAGAGATCAGGGGCGGCAGAAATATGGCTACACCTTC CSARDQGRQKYGYTF
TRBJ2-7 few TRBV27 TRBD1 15 TGTGCCAGCAGTTTATACAGGGGCCGAGCCTACGAGCAGTACTTC CASSLYRGRAYEQYF
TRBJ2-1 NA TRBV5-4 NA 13 TGTGCCAGCAGTCGTAGAGGATACAATGAGCAGTTCTTC CASSRRGYNEQFF
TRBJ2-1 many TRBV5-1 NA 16 TGCGCCAGCAGCTTGATGGGGACTTCTCTCTTGAATGAGCAGTTCTTC CASSLMGTSLLNEQFF
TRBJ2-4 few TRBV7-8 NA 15 TGTGCCAGCAGCCACGGGTCCTCAGCCAAAAACATTCAGTACTTC CASSHGSSAKNIQYF
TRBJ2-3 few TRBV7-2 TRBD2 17 TGTGCCAGCAGCCAGATCATAGCGGGAGGGCGGGGAGATACGCAGTATTTT CASSQIIAGGRGDTQYF
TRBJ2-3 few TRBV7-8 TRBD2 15 TGTGCCAGCAGCTTAGTGCGGGGGAGCACAGATACGCAGTATTTT CASSLVRGSTDTQYF
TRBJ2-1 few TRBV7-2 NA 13 TGTGCCAGCAGCTTAGTCTGGAACAATGAGCAGTTCTTC CASSLVWNNEQFF
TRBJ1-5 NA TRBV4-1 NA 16 TGCGCCAGCAGCCAAGAGGCGGGGGGCCGGGATCAGCCCCAGCATTTT CASSQEAGGRDQPQHF
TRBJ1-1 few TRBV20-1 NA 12 TGCAGTGCTAATCAGAGGAACACTGAAGCTTTCTTT CSANQRNTEAFF
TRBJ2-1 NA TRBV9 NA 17 TGTGCCAGCAGCGTCCAGCCGGACACGAGCTCCTACAATGAGCAGTTCTTC CASSVQPDTSSYNEQFF
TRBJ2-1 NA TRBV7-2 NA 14 TGTGCCAGCAGCTTACAACAGCTTTACAATGAGCAGTTCTTC CASSLQQLYNEQFF
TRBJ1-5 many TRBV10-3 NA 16 TGTGCCATCAGTGAGTCGAAATTGAGTAGCAATCAGCCCCAGCATTTT CAISESKLSSNQPQHF
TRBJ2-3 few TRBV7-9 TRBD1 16 TGTGCCAGCAGCCGGACAGGCCGACCGATCACAGATACGCAGTATTTT CASSRTGRPITDTQYF
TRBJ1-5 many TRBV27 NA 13 TGTGCCAGCAGTTTAGGGCAGGGTGGCCCCCAGCATTTT CASSLGQGGPQHF
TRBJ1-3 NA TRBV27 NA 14 TGTGCCAGCAGCCCCCTTCCGGCAGAGTACACCATATATTTT CASSPLPAEYTIYF
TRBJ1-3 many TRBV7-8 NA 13 TGTGCCAGCAGCTCCCACTCTGGAAACACCATATATTTT CASSSHSGNTIYF
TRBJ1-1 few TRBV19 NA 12 TGTGCCAGTAGTACAGGCTACACTGAAGCTTTCTTT CASSTGYTEAFF
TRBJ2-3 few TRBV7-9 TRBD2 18 TGTGCCAGCAGCTTTGACGGCTATGGCGGGAGATTGGCAGATACGCAGTATTTT CASSFDGYGGRLADTQYF
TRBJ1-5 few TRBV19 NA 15 TGTGCCAGTAGCCCGAGGGGCAGCACAAATCAGCCCCAGCATTTT CASSPRGSTNQPQHF
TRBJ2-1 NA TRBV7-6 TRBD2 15 TGTGCCAGCAGTTGGACTAGCGGGGGGGACAATGAGCAGTTCTTC CASSWTSGGDNEQFF
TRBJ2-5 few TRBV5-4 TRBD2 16 TGTGCCAGCAGCTTGTTGGGCGGGGGGGCCAAAGAGACCCAGTACTTC CASSLLGGGAKETQYF
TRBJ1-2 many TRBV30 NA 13 TGTGCCTGTACTCCCCAGGGTGGCTATGGCTACACCTTC CACTPQGGYGYTF
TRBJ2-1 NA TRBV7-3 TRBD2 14 TGTGCCAGCAGCTGGGGGGGAGCGGGTTATGAGCAGTTCTTC CASSWGGAGYEQFF
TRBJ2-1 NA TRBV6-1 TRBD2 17 TGTGCCAGCAGACCTACCCTTAGCGGGAGGTATTACAATGAGCAGTTCTTC CASRPTLSGRYYNEQFF
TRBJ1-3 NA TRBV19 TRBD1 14 TGTGCCAGTAAAGACAGGGGAAACGGAAACACCATATATTTT CASKDRGNGNTIYF
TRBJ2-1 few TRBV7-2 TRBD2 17 TGTGCCAGCAGCTTAGATTGGACTAGCGGGAATAGAGATGAGCAGTTCTTC CASSLDWTSGNRDEQFF
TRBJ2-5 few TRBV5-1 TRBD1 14 TGCGCCAGCAGCTACGGACAGGGCCGGGAGACCCAGTACTTC CASSYGQGRETQYF
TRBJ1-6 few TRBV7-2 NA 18 TGTGCCAGCAGCTTAAGCCGGGGCCTTAACTCCTATAATTCACCCCTCCACTTT CASSLSRGLNSYNSPLHF
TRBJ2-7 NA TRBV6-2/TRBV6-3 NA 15 TGTGCCAGCAGTTACCCAAGACTTATTTCCTACGAGCAGTACTTC CASSYPRLISYEQYF
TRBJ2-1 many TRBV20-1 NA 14 TGCAGTCCTCTCGGGCACAACTCCTACAATGAGCAGTTCTTC CSPLGHNSYNEQFF
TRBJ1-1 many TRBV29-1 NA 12 TGCAGCGTTGGTTCGGGGAACACTGAAGCTTTCTTT CSVGSGNTEAFF
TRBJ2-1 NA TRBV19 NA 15 TGTGCCAGTAGTTTTGACGCCCAGATAATCAATGAGCAGTTCTTC CASSFDAQIINEQFF
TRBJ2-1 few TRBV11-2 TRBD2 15 TGTGCCAGCAGCTTAGTCAGCGGGGTCTACAATGAGCAGTTCTTC CASSLVSGVYNEQFF
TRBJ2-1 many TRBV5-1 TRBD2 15 TGCGCCACCCCACCGAGCGGGGGGCCATACAATGAGCAGTTCTTC CATPPSGGPYNEQFF
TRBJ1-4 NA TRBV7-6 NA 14 TGTGCCAGCAGCCGTACAGAGGGCCGGGAAAAACTGTTTTTT CASSRTEGREKLFF
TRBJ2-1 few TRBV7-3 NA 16 TGTGCCAGCAGCCCCGACGGACCGACTACGTACAATGAGCAGTTCTTC CASSPDGPTTYNEQFF
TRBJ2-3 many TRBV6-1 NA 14 TGTGCCAGCAGTGCCTCGGGAGCTACAGATACGCAGTATTTT CASSASGATDTQYF
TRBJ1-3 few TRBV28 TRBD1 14 TGTGCCAGCAGCATCGGGACAGGGGAAAACACCATATATTTT CASSIGTGENTIYF
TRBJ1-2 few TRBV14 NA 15 TGTGCCAGCAGCCAAGACCAGGGGACCCTGAGCGGCTACACCTTC CASSQDQGTLSGYTF
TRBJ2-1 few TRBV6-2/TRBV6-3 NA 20 TGTGCCAGCGCAACCCCGAGAGGGGGGCCACTTTCCGGCTCCTACAATGAGCAGTTCTTC CASATPRGGPLSGSYNEQFF